This passage covers 23 T cell receptor beta chains from one sample sequenced in a study of T cell changes during pregnancy in multiple sclerosis (dated by TCRdb to the late 2010s). Library creation used the immunoSEQ multiplex PCR assay. The immuneACCESS repertoire file appears here via TCRdb, limited to in-frame rearrangements. These files lack a portion of the clones; in checked studies, under half of the deficit traces to unresolved V genes, and the cause of the others is not known. This sample lists about 87,000 clones; 93% were detected once. Around 1.4% of the sample lies in the top ten. The sequences come from peripheral blood, collected in the third trimester of pregnancy. The receptors were gathered from a female donor in good health, enrolled as a control in a pregnancy study.

This chain links TRBV5-1 with TRBJ2-2; D might be TRBD1 (5 bases). Germline assignment: CDR1 SGHRS and CDR2 YFSETQ. V was shortened by 0 bases and J by 6 bases, with 12 bases between the two germline ends. CDR3 length equals 15 residues. In DNA form, the CDR3 reads TGCGCCAGCAGCTTGGAGGCCAGGGTCGCCGGGGAGCTGTTTTTT. Encoded protein: CASSLEARVAGELFF.

The chain recombines TRBV6-4 with TRBJ2-3; the D is unclear. Trimming took off 5 bases at V and 0 bases at J, with 21 bases between the two ends. This CDR3 has 18 amino acids. In germline, CDR1 is MRHNA, CDR2 SNTAGT. The CDR3 loop is CASSPRKASHLSTDTQYF. The CDR3 region has the DNA TGTGCCAGCAGTCCCAGGAAGGCTTCCCACCTAAGCACAGATACGCAGTATTTT.

The genes are TRBV2 and TRBJ2-1; D possibly corresponds to TRBD2 (7 bases). CDR1 is SNHLY, CDR2 FYNNEI, per germline. This CDR3 region has 21 residues. Trimming cost V 2 bases and J 0 bases, with 26 bases left between them. CDR3 amino acids: CASSEPRTRGTPTHSYNEQFF. CDR3 DNA sequence: TGTGCCAGCAGTGAACCCCGGACTAGGGGGACCCCAACCCACTCCTACAATGAGCAGTTCTTC.

The chain joins TRBV6-6 to TRBJ1-2; TRBD1 is a possible D gene (5 bases). The V end lost 0 bases, the J end lost 7 bases, and 12 bases lay between the germline ends. The CDR3 contains 14 residues. CDR1 and CDR2 (germline): MNHNY, SVGAGI (reference sequence). CDR3 amino acids: CASSYSGGTAGYTF. CDR3 sequence (DNA): TGTGCCAGCAGTTACTCCGGGGGGACGGCTGGCTACACCTTC.

In DNA, the CDR3 is TGCGCCAGCAGCACACAGGGTTCTAGCACAGATACGCAGTATTTT. Protein sequence: CASSTQGSSTDTQYF. The chain has TRBV4-1 and TRBJ2-3; D possibly corresponds to TRBD1 (6 bases). The V end lost 5 bases, the J end lost 0 bases, and 12 bases lay between the germline ends. This CDR3 has 15 amino acids. Germline V gene sequence: CDR1 MGHRA, CDR2 YSYEKL.

The V call is TRBV5-5, the J call TRBJ1-4, with 7 positions matching TRBD1. The V gene's germline CDR1 is SGHKS and CDR2 YYEKEE (reference sequence). This CDR3 comprises 14 residues. Trimming removed 4 bases from V and 6 bases from J; junction bases left unmatched: 6. The CDR3 coding sequence is TGTGCCAGCAGCGAGACAGGGTGGGATGAAAAACTGTTTTTT. It translates to CASSETGWDEKLFF.

About this clone: Distinct nucleotide sequences in the sample also encode this CDR3. This chain links TRBV28 with TRBJ1-1, with D maybe TRBD1 (5 bases). Germline assignment: CDR1 MDHEN and CDR2 SYDVKM. The CDR3 is made up of 14 amino acids. The germline V and J ends were trimmed by 4 bases and 2 bases, with 11 bases remaining between them. DNA of the CDR3: TGTGCCAGCAGTTCGCAGGGACTAAACACTGAAGCTTTCTTT. Translation: CASSSQGLNTEAFF.

J is TRBJ2-3 and V is TRBV19, with TRBD2 matching 8 bases. The V and J ends lost 5 bases and 6 bases, in that order; junction bases with no gene match: 13. The CDR3 totals 16 residues. CDR1 and CDR2 (germline): LNHDA, SQIVND (reference sequence). DNA of the CDR3: TGTGCCAGTAGTCTGCCCGGAGGTAGCGGGACTGATACGCAGTATTTT. This encodes CASSLPGGSGTDTQYF.

This clone appeared once. V is TRBV5-1 and J is TRBJ2-5; possible D gene TRBD2, 5 bases. The V gene's germline CDR1 is SGHRS and CDR2 YFSETQ. Trimming removed 3 bases from V and 3 bases from J, with 15 bases in between. The CDR3 covers 15 residues. CDR3 sequence: CASSSAAGQEETQYF. The CDR3 DNA is TGCGCCAGCAGCTCCGCGGCGGGCCAGGAAGAGACCCAGTACTTC.

The chain is built from TRBV30 and TRBJ1-1, with 8 bases identical to TRBD1. CDR1 and CDR2 (germline): GTSNPN, SVGIG (reference sequence). The CDR3 is 13 residues long. With V trimmed by 0 bases and J by 10 bases, 7 bases remained unmatched. The CDR3 DNA follows: TGTGCCTGGAGTGTAGGCCAGGGGGCTGCAGCTTTCTTT. This codes for CAWSVGQGAAAFF.

This chain links TRBV6-5 with TRBJ2-7, with a tentative D call TRBD2 (5 bases). Germline V gene data show CDR1 as MNHEY and CDR2 as SVGAGI. The CDR3 consists of 14 residues. V was shortened by 2 bases and J by 0 bases, with 8 bases between the two germline ends. The CDR3 coding sequence is TGTGCCAGCAGTTACCGGGGTACCTCCTACGAGCAGTACTTC. It translates to CASSYRGTSYEQYF.

This clone was detected once. This chain links TRBV29-1 with TRBJ1-3; 9 nucleotides align to TRBD1. V shed 6 bases, J shed 3 bases, and the junction held 3 bases outside the gene matches. Germline V gives CDR1 SQVTM, CDR2 ANQGSEA. The CDR3 runs 13 residues. As DNA, the CDR3 is TGCAGCGTCGCGGACAGGGGTGGAAACACCATATATTTT. Its translation: CSVADRGGNTIYF.

The chain combines TRBV27 with TRBJ2-7, with TRBD1 matching 8 bases. CDR3 length equals 14 residues. Germline V CDR1 and CDR2: MNHEY, SMNVEV (reference sequence). V was pared by 6 bases and J by 2 bases, with 6 bases of the junction left unmatched. DNA of the CDR3: TGTGCCAGCAGATTGACAGGGGCCGCCTACGAGCAGTACTTC. Translated: CASRLTGAAYEQYF.

The chain joins TRBV6-5 to TRBJ1-5; unclear D gene. Per the germline V gene, CDR1 is MNHEY and CDR2 is SVGAGI. Trimming cost V 6 bases and J 4 bases, with 10 bases left between them. The CDR3 covers 13 residues. The CDR3 DNA reads TGTGCCAGCAGGGCAGCGAGGAATCAGCCCCAGCATTTT. Translation gives CASRAARNQPQHF.

J is TRBJ2-1 and V is TRBV27; D remains ambiguous. Per germline, CDR1 MNHEY and CDR2 SMNVEV (reference sequence). With 3 bases removed from V and 7 bases from J, the gap between germline ends came to 7 bases. The CDR3 sequence is 12 residues long. CDR3 DNA: TGTGCCAGCAGTTTTCGAGAGAATGAGCAGTTCTTC. This codes for CASSFRENEQFF.

The V call is TRBV12-5, the J call TRBJ2-3; 11 positions match TRBD2. With V trimmed by 2 bases and J by 4 bases, 8 bases remained unmatched. Per germline, CDR1 LGHNT and CDR2 FRNRAP. The CDR3 runs 17 residues. CDR3 DNA sequence: TGTGCTAGTGGTTTGAGGATGACTAGCGGGATGCCAGATACGCAGTATTTT. Its protein is CASGLRMTSGMPDTQYF.

The J gene is TRBJ2-1, the V gene TRBV11-2; possibly TRBD1 for D (6 bases). CDR3 length equals 16 residues. Trimming removed 0 bases from V and 2 bases from J, with 11 bases in between. Looked up from germline, CDR1 is SGHAT and CDR2 is FQNNGV. The CDR3 DNA reads TGTGCCAGCAGCTTAGAGGGGGCAGGGGCCTACAATGAGCAGTTCTTC. Protein: CASSLEGAGAYNEQFF.

The V call is TRBV28, the J call TRBJ1-5; a weak D match, TRBD1 (6 bases). The CDR3 is 15 amino acids. In germline, CDR1 is MDHEN, CDR2 SYDVKM. V lost 6 bases and J 2 bases, leaving 14 bases between the germline ends. CDR3 protein: CASRGRGVGNQPQHF. CDR3 sequence (DNA): TGTGCCAGCAGGGGGAGGGGGGTCGGCAATCAGCCCCAGCATTTT.

V is TRBV7-9 and J is TRBJ2-7; TRBD1 matches at 9 bases. Trimming at V came to 2 bases and at J to 5 bases, leaving 7 bases not matched to a gene. The CDR3 sequence is 15 residues long. Germline loops: CDR1 SEHNR, CDR2 FQNEAQ (reference sequence). The CDR3 spells CASSLKGGTGNEQYF. The CDR3 DNA sequence: TGTGCCAGCAGCTTAAAAGGGGGGACAGGGAACGAGCAGTACTTC.

The chain employs TRBV30 and TRBJ1-2; possibly TRBD1 for D (6 bases). V dropped 4 bases and J dropped 4 bases, with 13 bases sitting between them. Germline lookup yields CDR1 GTSNPN and CDR2 SVGIG (reference sequence). The CDR3 has 13 amino acids. CDR3 nucleotide sequence: TGTGCCTGGACCCTGACAGGTGGCTATGGCTACACCTTC. This translates into CAWTLTGGYGYTF. The full variable domain, completed using reference TRBV30 and TRBJ1-2, is SQTIHQWPATLVQPVGSPLSLECTVEGTSNPNLYWYRQAAGRGLQLLFYSVGIGQISSEVPQNLSASRPQDRQFILSSKKLLLSDSGFYLCAWTLTGGYGYTFGSGTRLTVV.

This clone was found once. The V gene is TRBV5-5, the J gene TRBJ2-3, with a tentative D call TRBD2 (6 bases). This CDR3 has 15 residues. From germline, CDR1 is SGHKS and CDR2 YYEKEE (reference sequence). Trimming cost V 6 bases and J 1 base, with 15 bases left between them. Here the CDR3 DNA reads TGTGCCAGCATGTTAGGTTCGGGGGGCACAGATACGCAGTATTTT. Its translation is CASMLGSGGTDTQYF.

This chain joins TRBV4-1 and TRBJ2-1; TRBD2 aligns across 7 bases. The germline gives CDR1 MGHRA, CDR2 YSYEKL. The CDR3 is 19 amino acids. V trimming: 0 bases; J trimming: 3 bases; junction bases outside the gene matches: 14. CDR3 nucleotides: TGCGCCAGCAGCCAAGATCAGCTAAGGTTAGCGGGCCTCTACAATGAGCAGTTCTTC. Translating it yields CASSQDQLRLAGLYNEQFF.

The V call is TRBV15, the J call TRBJ2-7, with TRBD1 as a possible D gene (5 bases). The CDR3 sequence is 13 residues long. CDR1 and CDR2 (germline): LNHNV, YYDKDF (reference sequence). V gave up 5 bases and J gave up 3 bases, with 11 bases separating them. CDR3 nucleotides: TGTGCCACCAGCGGCGACAGATACTACGAGCAGTACTTC. Encoded protein: CATSGDRYYEQYF.